The 29 T cell receptor beta chains below were found in one sample sequenced in a study of OX40 agonist ivuxolimab in advanced cancers. TCRdb's table, derived via immunoSEQ multiplex PCR, lists solely in-frame clones and lacks some. The table records approximately 63,000 clones, 85% to 90% of them present only once. The sequenced sample was CD4+ or CD8+ T cells sorted from blood, obtained in a trial of the OX40 agonist ivuxolimab. These receptors were taken from an adult with an advanced solid tumor such as melanoma, head and neck, liver or kidney cancer.

The chain carries TRBV11-1 and TRBJ2-5; 8 bases match TRBD1. J was trimmed by 1 base and V by 3 bases; bases with no gene match: 7. The CDR3 extends over 16 amino acids. CDR1 is SGHAT, CDR2 FQDESV, per germline (reference sequence). The CDR3 here is CASSLRQGTIQETQYF. The CDR3 DNA is TGTGCCAGCAGCTTGAGACAGGGGACCATCCAAGAGACCCAGTACTTC.

J is TRBJ2-1 and V is TRBV9; D unclear. The CDR3 is 15 amino acids. Trimming removed 4 bases from V and 7 bases from J, with 18 bases in between. Germline V gene sequence: CDR1 SGDLS, CDR2 YYNGEE. CDR3 residues: CASSPSLGALNEQFF. CDR3 DNA sequence: TGTGCCAGCAGCCCGTCGTTAGGAGCCCTAAATGAGCAGTTCTTC.

Notes on this clone: Other DNA sequences in the same sample also yield this CDR3. The V and J genes are TRBV30 and TRBJ2-5; TRBD1 matches 10 bases. In germline, CDR1 is GTSNPN, CDR2 SVGIG (reference sequence). After removal of 2 bases from V and 5 bases from J, the junction contained 5 bases not matched to a gene. The CDR3 extends over 14 amino acids. The CDR3 reads CAWSSGQGTETQYF. The DNA of the CDR3 is TGTGCCTGGAGTTCGGGACAGGGGACGGAGACCCAGTACTTC.

The genes are TRBV27 and TRBJ2-7; D gene ambiguous. CDR3 length: 14 amino acids. Trimming removed 5 bases from V and 6 bases from J, with 17 bases in between. Looked up from germline, CDR1 is MNHEY and CDR2 is SMNVEV (reference sequence). The CDR3 DNA reads TGTGCCAGCAGTCCAGACCCCAAGTTGAGCGAGCAGTACTTC. Translated, it gives CASSPDPKLSEQYF.

This chain joins TRBV7-9 and TRBJ1-2, with D possibly being TRBD1 (5 bases). Per germline, CDR1 SEHNR and CDR2 FQNEAQ (reference sequence). V was cut by 4 bases and J by 7 bases, with 10 bases left in between. There are 12 residues in the CDR3. The CDR3 DNA follows: TGTGCCAGCAGCTCGACAGCCCCTGGCTACACCTTC. It translates to CASSSTAPGYTF.

The V and J genes are TRBV27 and TRBJ1-6, with D hard to call. Trimming stripped 5 bases from V and 0 bases from J, with 5 bases between. In germline, CDR1 is MNHEY, CDR2 SMNVEV (reference sequence). CDR3 length: 14 amino acids. The CDR3 bases are TGTGCCAGCAGTGCGCACTCCTATAATTCACCCCTCCACTTT. It is translated as CASSAHSYNSPLHF.

The V gene is TRBV4-3, the J gene TRBJ2-5, with 10 nucleotides matching TRBD2. CDR1 is LGHNA, CDR2 YSLEER, per germline. This CDR3 has 18 residues. With 0 bases clipped from V and 6 bases from J, the junction kept 13 bases outside the gene matches. This CDR3 is CASSQERDSGGLSKTQYF. Here the CDR3 DNA reads TGCGCCAGCAGCCAAGAGAGGGATAGCGGGGGGTTGTCAAAGACCCAGTACTTC.

V usage is TRBV27 and J usage is TRBJ2-7; D is unclear. Germline-derived CDR1 and CDR2 are MNHEY and SMNVEV (reference sequence). The ends were cut back, 8 bases at V and 2 bases at J, with 16 bases in the middle. The CDR3 length is 14 residues. CDR3 sequence: CASGQFVIPYEQYF. DNA for the CDR3: TGTGCCAGCGGGCAGTTTGTGATCCCCTACGAGCAGTACTTC.

This clone is a singleton in its sample. The V and J genes are TRBV5-4 and TRBJ2-1; TRBD2 matches 12 bases. Germline V gives CDR1 SGHNT, CDR2 YYREEE (reference sequence). V shed 3 bases, J shed 7 bases, and the junction held 5 bases outside the gene matches. The CDR3 has 15 amino acids. CDR3 sequence reads: CASSSSTSGSNEQFF. CDR3 sequence (DNA): TGTGCCAGCAGCTCCTCGACTAGCGGGAGTAATGAGCAGTTCTTC.

This clone was seen only once. The gene calls are TRBV27 and TRBJ2-3, with 7 bases fitting TRBD1. This CDR3 is 14 amino acids long. Per germline, CDR1 MNHEY and CDR2 SMNVEV (reference sequence). The V and J ends lost 6 bases and 5 bases, in that order; junction bases with no gene match: 8. Here the CDR3 reads CASSFLGGRDTQYF. The CDR3 DNA sequence: TGTGCCAGCAGCTTCTTAGGGGGCAGAGATACGCAGTATTTT.

The rearrangement links TRBV10-3 to TRBJ1-1, with 9 bases aligning to TRBD1. From germline, CDR1 is ENHRY and CDR2 SYGVKD. V shed 3 bases and J 5 bases; nucleotides not matched to a gene: 7. This CDR3 is built from 15 residues. The CDR3 loop reads CAISDRTGADTEAFF. The CDR3 DNA reads as TGTGCCATCAGTGATCGGACAGGGGCGGATACTGAAGCTTTCTTT.

The chain carries TRBV27 and TRBJ2-3, with 10 bases matching TRBD1. Germline trimming cut 3 bases from V and 5 bases from J; bases unmatched to any gene: 2. The CDR3 is 14 amino acids. Germline-derived CDR1 and CDR2 are MNHEY and SMNVEV (reference sequence). The CDR3 here is CASSFGTGVDTQYF. CDR3 bases: TGTGCCAGCAGTTTTGGGACAGGGGTAGATACGCAGTATTTT.

The genes are TRBV5-1 and TRBJ2-1; TRBD2 matches at 8 bases. Germline lookup yields CDR1 SGHRS and CDR2 YFSETQ. CDR3 length: 18 residues. The trim removed 4 bases at V and 5 bases at J, leaving 17 bases unmatched. The CDR3: CASSPVGSGSSPHNEQFF. CDR3 coding DNA: TGCGCCAGCAGCCCTGTTGGGAGCGGGAGTTCCCCACACAATGAGCAGTTCTTC.

This sequence joins TRBV5-1 and TRBJ2-1, with 10 bases aligning to TRBD2. Germline values: CDR1 SGHRS, CDR2 YFSETQ. After removal of 4 bases from V and 4 bases from J, the junction contained 5 bases not matched to a gene. The CDR3 sequence is 15 residues long. Written as DNA, the CDR3 is TGCGCCAGCAGCCCAACTAGCGGGGTATACAATGAGCAGTTCTTC. Encoded protein: CASSPTSGVYNEQFF. The full variable domain, completed using reference TRBV5-1 and TRBJ2-1, is KAGVTQTPRYLIKTRGQQVTLSCSPISGHRSVSWYQQTPGQGLQFLFEYFSETQRNKGNFPGRFSGRQFSNSRSEMNVSTLELGDSALYLCASSPTSGVYNEQFFGPGTRLTVL.

The CDR3 DNA reads as TGTGCCAGCCCAGGATATCGCCCGGGTAACCTCGGGGAGCTGTTTTTT. This gives the protein CASPGYRPGNLGELFF. The chain uses TRBV18 and TRBJ2-2; no clear D gene. V was shortened by 8 bases and J by 7 bases, with 23 bases between the two germline ends. Germline V gives CDR1 KGHSH, CDR2 LQKENI. The CDR3 spans 16 residues.

The chain employs TRBV28 and TRBJ2-1, with 10 bases matching TRBD2. The CDR3 runs 15 residues. From germline, CDR1 is MDHEN and CDR2 SYDVKM. V trimming: 7 bases; J trimming: 3 bases; junction bases outside the gene matches: 6. The CDR3 region has the DNA TGTGCCAGCAAGAAGGGACTAGCGCTCTACAATGAGCAGTTCTTC. As protein: CASKKGLALYNEQFF.

The table lists this clone with a count of one. The V call is TRBV4-2, the J call TRBJ1-3, with 7 bases fitting TRBD1. The CDR3 covers 15 residues. Looked up from germline, CDR1 is LGHNA and CDR2 is YNFKEQ. The J segment lost 2 bases and the V segment lost 0 bases, leaving 1 base of the junction unmatched. CDR3 in DNA: TGTGCCAGCAGCCAAGAGACAGGGCCTGGAAACACCATATATTTT. It translates to CASSQETGPGNTIYF.

This sequence joins TRBV6-6 and TRBJ2-2, with 9 bases identical to TRBD2. CDR1 is MNHNY and CDR2 is SVGAGI in the germline V gene (reference sequence). This CDR3 has 16 residues. Trimming cost V 2 bases and J 7 bases; bases outside gene matches: 8. For the CDR3, the DNA is TGTGCCAGCAGTTACGCGGCGGGGGGGCCCAGCGGGGAGCTGTTTTTT. Protein: CASSYAAGGPSGELFF.

The chain is built from TRBV6-5 and TRBJ2-1; TRBD2 aligns across 9 bases. CDR1 is MNHEY and CDR2 is SVGAGI in the germline V gene. This CDR3 region has 16 residues. The V and J ends lost 1 base and 2 bases, in that order; junction bases with no gene match: 3. The CDR3 spells CASSYFSGGPYNEQFF. Written as DNA, the CDR3 is TGTGCCAGCAGTTACTTTAGCGGGGGCCCCTACAATGAGCAGTTCTTC.

The genes are TRBV30 and TRBJ2-1; D not resolved. The CDR3 has 12 residues. V was pared by 4 bases and J by 4 bases, with 8 bases between. Germline V gene lookup returns CDR1 GTSNPN and CDR2 SVGIG (reference sequence). The CDR3 sequence is CAWTLGYNEQFF. The CDR3 nucleotides read TGTGCCTGGACCCTTGGGTACAATGAGCAGTTCTTC.

The chain uses TRBV27 and TRBJ2-5; the match to TRBD1 covers 8 bases. Germline V gene sequence: CDR1 MNHEY, CDR2 SMNVEV (reference sequence). Trimming at V came to 8 bases and at J to 4 bases, leaving 6 bases not matched to a gene. The CDR3 spans 13 residues. The CDR3 sequence: CASGGQGLETQYF. DNA for the CDR3: TGTGCCAGCGGTGGACAGGGATTAGAGACCCAGTACTTC.

This clone was detected only once. This chain uses TRBV6-5 with TRBJ1-2; D may be TRBD1 (5 bases). The V end was cut by 7 bases, the J end by 9 bases, with 24 bases between. CDR3 length: 15 residues. The germline gives CDR1 MNHEY, CDR2 SVGAGI. The DNA of the CDR3 is TGTGCCAGCAACCCCTTCTCGGGACCCTATTATAGCTACACCTTC. Protein sequence: CASNPFSGPYYSYTF.

The rearrangement links TRBV7-9 to TRBJ1-2, with D possibly TRBD1 on 6 matching bases. The V and J ends lost 5 bases and 4 bases respectively, with 11 bases between them. Germline values: CDR1 SEHNR, CDR2 FQNEAQ (reference sequence). The CDR3 contains 13 residues. The DNA of the CDR3 is TGTGCCAGCAGCGCAGGACAGATCTATGGCTACACCTTC. It translates to CASSAGQIYGYTF. Complete variable domain (other parts from reference TRBV7-9 and TRBJ1-2): DTGVSQNPRHKITKRGQNVTFRCDPISEHNRLYWYRQTLGQGPEFLTYFQNEAQLEKSRLLSDRFSAERPKGSFSTLEIQRTEQGDSAMYLCASSAGQIYGYTFGSGTRLTVV.

The chain joins TRBV7-9 to TRBJ1-5, with TRBD1 identical over 11 bases. The V gene's germline CDR1 is SEHNR and CDR2 FQNEAQ (reference sequence). Trimming at V came to 5 bases and at J to 3 bases, leaving 3 bases not matched to a gene. The CDR3 loop spans 15 amino acids. The CDR3 sequence: CASSQGQGANQPQHF. Here the CDR3 DNA reads TGTGCCAGCAGCCAAGGACAGGGGGCCAATCAGCCCCAGCATTTT.

The chain recombines TRBV9 with TRBJ2-2, with a weak D call TRBD1 (5 bases). This CDR3 has 17 amino acids. The ends were cut back, 1 base at V and 4 bases at J, with 17 bases in the middle. Germline CDR1 SGDLS, CDR2 YYNGEE. This chain's CDR3 is CASSVPPQGAATGELFF. The CDR3 DNA sequence: TGTGCCAGCAGCGTACCTCCACAAGGGGCGGCCACCGGGGAGCTGTTTTTT.

The chain combines TRBV4-3 with TRBJ1-1, with D perhaps TRBD1 (6 bases). The germline V and J ends were trimmed by 3 bases and 4 bases, with 15 bases remaining between them. CDR3 size: 15 residues. Germline values: CDR1 LGHNA, CDR2 YSLEER. DNA of the CDR3: TGCGCCAGCAGCCAGGAAGGGGGGGTCGGCACTGAAGCTTTCTTT. It codes for CASSQEGGVGTEAFF.

J is TRBJ1-5 and V is TRBV6-6; tentative D call: TRBD1 (5 bases). CDR3 length: 14 amino acids. V was shortened by 8 bases and J by 5 bases, with 16 bases between the two germline ends. The germline CDR1 and CDR2 sequences are MNHNY and SVGAGI (reference sequence). For the CDR3, the DNA is TGTGCCAGCGTTTTTCCTGGGGCGCATCAGCCCCAGCATTTT. It yields the protein CASVFPGAHQPQHF.

This rearrangement joins TRBV29-1 to TRBJ2-7; 10 bases fit TRBD2. The V and J ends lost 7 bases and 3 bases, in that order; junction bases with no gene match: 9. This CDR3 contains 14 residues. CDR1 and CDR2 from the germline V gene are SQVTM and ANQGSEA. The CDR3 coding sequence is TGCAGCGCCGTCGGGCCTAGCGGGAGCTACGAGCAGTACTTC. This translates into CSAVGPSGSYEQYF.

A word on this clone: The conserved closing phenylalanine or tryptophan is absent in this CDR3, likely reflecting a read error. The chain joins TRBV5-1 to TRBJ1-2, with D maybe TRBD1 (6 bases). V lost 1 base, J lost 6 bases, and 16 bases lay in between. This CDR3 spans 15 amino acids. The germline gives CDR1 SGHRS, CDR2 YFSETQ. In DNA, the CDR3 is TGCGCCAGCAGCTTGTATGATCGGGGGGCCGATGGCTACACCATC. This gives the protein CASSLYDRGADGYTI.